One and the same sample provided the 6 T cell receptor beta chains below, sequenced in a study of patients and donors after allogeneic stem cell transplantation. TCRdb reprocessed the RT-PCR reads via MiXCR and lists one record per CDR3 protein. The data contain 65,000 to 80,000 distinct CDR3 sequences, about a quarter of them singletons. Material: blood, either unsorted or a sorted T cell fraction (not recorded which). These TCRs come from a human donor who was either an allogeneic HSCT recipient or a stem cell or donor lymphocyte infusion donor (not recorded which). It is not recorded whose cells these are; they may come from a transplant donor.

V usage is TRBV20-1 and J usage is TRBJ2-2; 8 bases are shared with TRBD2. The CDR3 length is 15 residues. The germline V gene has CDR1 DFQATT and CDR2 SNEGSKA (reference sequence). Losses at the gene ends were 4 bases for V and 3 bases for J; bases not matched to a gene: 7. CDR3: CSATYSGKDTGELFF. The CDR3, as DNA: TGCAGTGCTACCTATAGCGGGAAAGACACCGGGGAGCTGTTTTTT.

This clonotype appeared a few times. The CDR3 reads CASSQRDPTFQETQYF. The CDR3 DNA is TGCGCCAGCAGCCAACGGGATCCCACCTTTCAAGAGACCCAGTACTTC. The V and J genes are TRBV4-1 and TRBJ2-5; tentatively, D is TRBD2 (5 bases). From germline, CDR1 is MGHRA and CDR2 YSYEKL. The CDR3 runs to 16 residues. Trimming stripped 2 bases from V and 2 bases from J, with 15 bases between.

This clonotype was detected only a few times. The chain uses TRBV29-1 and TRBJ1-1, with a possible D match to TRBD1 (5 bases). Per the germline V gene, CDR1 is SQVTM and CDR2 is ANQGSEA. V was cut by 8 bases and J by 5 bases, with 21 bases left in between. This CDR3 is 14 amino acids long. CDR3 DNA: TGCAGCCCCCTCACCCAGCTCCGGGGGACTGAAGCTTTCTTT. Protein: CSPLTQLRGTEAFF.

The chain couples TRBV20-1 to TRBJ2-3, with TRBD2 identical over 7 bases. CDR3 length equals 15 residues. V lost 1 base to trimming and J lost 2 bases; unmatched junction nucleotides: 6. In germline, CDR1 is DFQATT, CDR2 SNEGSKA (reference sequence). DNA for the CDR3: TGCAGTGCTAGAGTCGCTAGCGGTTACACAGATACGCAGTATTTT. This translates into CSARVASGYTDTQYF.

The rearrangement links TRBV7-9 to TRBJ1-5; D uncertain. The CDR3 extends over 15 amino acids. The germline CDR1 and CDR2 sequences are SEHNR and FQNEAQ (reference sequence). V was cut by 5 bases and J by 2 bases, with 13 bases left in between. The CDR3 nucleotides are TGTGCCAGCAGCCCCCACCCCTGGGGCAATCAGCCCCAGCATTTT. Its protein product is CASSPHPWGNQPQHF.

In this sample, this clonotype turned up a few times. The chain links TRBV10-3 to TRBJ1-4; 9 bases align to TRBD1. CDR3 length: 14 residues. The J segment lost 7 bases and the V segment lost 8 bases, leaving 8 bases of the junction unmatched. In germline, CDR1 is ENHRY, CDR2 SYGVKD. The DNA for the CDR3 is TGTGCCATCGGATACAGGGGGCAGGGTGAAAAACTGTTTTTT. Translating gives CAIGYRGQGEKLFF.